Listed below are T cell receptor beta chains from one sample, sequenced in a study of T-cell memory formation after mild COVID-19. TCRdb fed the 5' RACE reads into MiXCR, producing one record per CDR3 protein. Here the sample spans 500,000 to 650,000 distinct CDR3 sequences, roughly a fifth being singletons. Sequencing was done on a sample of PBMCs or a T cell subset sorted from them (not recorded which). These receptors were obtained from an adult woman who had mild COVID-19 (a few samples of this study predate the infection). Cell type and time point are not known. CDR3s include the opening cysteine and the closing phenylalanine or tryptophan. A D gene is named only where the DNA matches it firmly. Clone size appears in some rows only: once, few, many, or a class for an expanded clone.

clone size	V gene	J gene	D gene	CDR3 length	CDR3 protein	CDR3 DNA
few	TRBV11-3	TRBJ1-1	-	14	CASSFGRLNTEAFF	TGTGCCAGCAGCTTCGGACGGCTTAACACTGAAGCTTTCTTT
many	TRBV7-3	TRBJ2-2	-	14	CASSHSRDTGELFF	TGTGCCAGCAGCCACTCCCGGGACACCGGGGAGCTGTTTTTT
-	TRBV30	TRBJ2-5	TRBD1	12	CAQRGTGKTQYF	TGTGCGCAGAGGGGGACAGGGAAGACCCAGTACTTC
few	TRBV12-3/TRBV12-4	TRBJ1-1	-	14	CASSPGSDVTEAFF	TGTGCCAGCAGTCCAGGGTCCGACGTCACTGAAGCTTTCTTT
-	TRBV27	TRBJ2-7	TRBD1	15	CASSTPGQGYYEQYF	TGTGCCAGTTCGACGCCGGGACAGGGTTACTACGAGCAGTACTTC
once	TRBV6-2/TRBV6-3	TRBJ2-7	TRBD1	13	CASGGQGFYEQYF	TGTGCCAGCGGTGGACAGGGTTTTTACGAGCAGTACTTC
-	TRBV7-9	TRBJ1-1	-	13	CASRFETDTEAFF	TGTGCCAGCAGATTTGAGACAGACACTGAAGCTTTCTTT
many	TRBV12-3/TRBV12-4	TRBJ2-1	-	11	CASNLGNEQFF	TGTGCCAGCAATCTGGGCAATGAGCAGTTCTTC
few	TRBV27	TRBJ1-2	-	16	CASNPGTAAGYYGYTF	TGTGCCAGCAACCCCGGGACGGCCGCAGGTTACTATGGCTACACCTTC
few	TRBV12-3/TRBV12-4	TRBJ1-1	-	16	CASSSHTSRGNTEAFF	TGTGCCAGCAGCTCCCACACAAGCAGGGGCAATACTGAAGCTTTCTTT
many	TRBV5-4	TRBJ2-3	TRBD2	16	CASSIGLAGGTDTQYF	TGTGCCAGCAGTATCGGACTAGCGGGGGGCACAGATACGCAGTATTTT
-	TRBV5-1	TRBJ2-5	-	15	CASRPDSLQKETQYF	TGCGCCAGCCGACCGGACAGCCTGCAAAAGGAGACCCAGTACTTC
-	TRBV7-9	TRBJ2-6	-	22	CASSLEVGSLIERFWGANVLTF	TGTGCCAGCAGCCTGGAAGTGGGATCCCTTATAGAACGCTTCTGGGGGGCCAACGTCCTGACTTTC
-	TRBV5-8	TRBJ2-7	-	12	CASSFGGAPEYF	TGTGCCAGCAGCTTCGGGGGAGCACCTGAGTACTTC
-	TRBV2	TRBJ1-5	TRBD1	15	CASSDEGAGNQPQHF	TGTGCCAGCAGTGATGAGGGGGCTGGCAATCAGCCCCAGCATTTT
many	TRBV12-3/TRBV12-4	TRBJ2-1	TRBD2	13	CASSFQAGAVWIF	TGTGCCAGCAGTTTCCAAGCGGGGGCTGTCTGGATCTTC
few	TRBV18	TRBJ2-3	TRBD1	16	CASSTTGTGGADTQYF	TGTGCCAGCTCAACGACCGGGACAGGGGGCGCAGATACGCAGTATTTT
few	TRBV4-3	TRBJ1-6	-	14	CASSQEVSNSPLHF	TGCGCCAGCAGCCAAGAGGTCTCGAATTCACCCCTCCACTTT
-	TRBV9	TRBJ2-7	-	14	CASSVSTGGYEQYF	TGTGCCAGCAGCGTATCGACAGGAGGATACGAGCAGTACTTC
-	TRBV27	TRBJ2-7	TRBD1	15	CASSLFFRGPYEQYF	TGTGCCAGCAGTTTATTTTTCAGGGGGCCGTACGAGCAGTACTTC
few	TRBV27	TRBJ2-1	TRBD2	14	CASSAGTSGGRQFF	TGTGCCAGCAGTGCCGGGACTAGCGGGGGTAGGCAGTTCTTC
few	TRBV7-9	TRBJ1-5	-	15	CASSNGQFQDQPQHF	TGTGCCAGCAGTAACGGACAGTTTCAGGATCAGCCCCAGCATTTT
few	TRBV7-9	TRBJ2-5	-	15	CASSLAGGLPWAQYF	TGTGCCAGCAGCTTAGCGGGGGGCCTACCGTGGGCCCAGTACTTC
few	TRBV7-9	TRBJ1-6	-	14	CASSLDSYGSPLHF	TGTGCCAGCAGCTTAGACAGTTACGGGTCTCCCCTCCACTTT
-	TRBV14	TRBJ2-1	-	12	CASSLGGRLQFF	TGTGCCAGCAGCCTCGGTGGGAGATTGCAGTTCTTC
-	TRBV29-1	TRBJ1-1	-	15	CSVGPAGGRGTEAFF	TGCAGCGTTGGGCCAGCGGGGGGACGAGGCACTGAAGCTTTCTTT
-	TRBV5-1	TRBJ1-5	-	15	CASSLDGGWNQPQHF	TGCGCCAGCAGCTTGGATGGAGGGTGGAATCAGCCCCAGCATTTT
few	TRBV27	TRBJ2-7	-	13	CASSLFGGGEQYF	TGTGCCAGCAGTTTGTTTGGGGGAGGCGAGCAGTACTTC
-	TRBV6-2/TRBV6-3	TRBJ2-1	TRBD2	14	CASSNGRAINEQFF	TGTGCCAGCAGCAACGGGAGGGCCATCAATGAGCAGTTCTTC
-	TRBV12-3/TRBV12-4	TRBJ1-2	-	12	CASSPAGHLCTF	TGTGCCAGCAGCCCGGCGGGACACCTTTGCACCTTC
-	TRBV20-1	TRBJ2-3	TRBD2	15	CSARPAGGHYSTQYF	TGCAGTGCTAGACCAGCGGGAGGTCATTACAGTACGCAGTATTTT
-	TRBV20-1	TRBJ1-1	-	16	CSARNSDGGRWTEAFF	TGCAGTGCTAGAAACTCCGACGGGGGTCGGTGGACTGAAGCTTTCTTT
few	TRBV20-1	TRBJ2-7	-	14	CSAREGGKSYEQYF	TGCAGTGCTAGAGAGGGCGGGAAATCCTACGAGCAGTACTTC
few	TRBV20-1	TRBJ2-1	TRBD2	12	CSSSGGRFEQFF	TGCAGTAGTAGCGGGGGAAGGTTTGAGCAGTTCTTC
few	TRBV15	TRBJ2-7	-	16	CATSSTSGFSIYEQYF	TGTGCCACCAGCAGTACGTCAGGGTTCTCTATATACGAGCAGTACTTC
-	TRBV18	TRBJ1-5	-	14	CASSPAPINQPQHF	TGTGCCAGCTCACCAGCGCCCATAAATCAGCCCCAGCATTTT
-	TRBV27	TRBJ1-1	-	14	CASSLVAGVTEAFF	TGTGCCAGCAGTTTAGTGGCAGGGGTCACTGAAGCTTTCTTT
-	TRBV7-6	TRBJ2-7	-	13	CASSSGRGDEQYF	TGTGCCAGCAGTAGTGGCCGGGGCGACGAGCAGTACTTC
few	TRBV12-3/TRBV12-4	TRBJ1-1	-	12	CATQTGSTEAFF	TGTGCCACTCAGACCGGTAGCACTGAAGCTTTCTTT
few	TRBV5-5	TRBJ2-1	-	16	CASSLAPAGSYNEQFF	TGTGCCAGCAGCTTGGCCCCAGCTGGATCCTACAATGAGCAGTTCTTC
few	TRBV9	TRBJ2-1	TRBD2	15	CASSVDGGGADEQFF	TGTGCCAGCAGCGTAGACGGCGGGGGGGCCGATGAGCAGTTCTTC
-	TRBV20-1	TRBJ1-4	-	14	CSAPQGTANEKLFF	TGCAGTGCACCTCAGGGGACGGCTAATGAAAAACTGTTTTTT
many	TRBV23-1	TRBJ2-3	-	12	CASSQSSDTQYF	TGCGCCAGCAGTCAATCCTCCGATACGCAGTATTTT
-	TRBV6-2/TRBV6-3	TRBJ2-7	-	12	CASSYLAYEQYF	TGTGCCAGCAGTTACCTGGCCTACGAGCAGTACTTC
-	TRBV9	TRBJ2-1	-	12	CASMGDYNEQFF	TGTGCCAGCATGGGGGACTACAATGAGCAGTTCTTC
-	TRBV27	TRBJ1-1	-	16	CASSLVIPRGIGEAFF	TGTGCCAGCAGTCTCGTTATCCCTAGGGGCATCGGGGAAGCTTTCTTT
few	TRBV7-6	TRBJ2-5	-	12	CASSFLPETQYF	TGTGCCAGCAGCTTCTTGCCGGAGACCCAGTACTTC
-	TRBV2	TRBJ1-2	-	13	CASIRAVFYGYTF	TGTGCCAGCATTCGGGCCGTTTTCTATGGCTACACCTTC
once	TRBV29-1	TRBJ2-1	TRBD2	11	CSSHGGSEQFF	TGCAGCTCTCACGGGGGGAGTGAGCAGTTCTTC
few	TRBV7-9	TRBJ1-2	TRBD1	15	CASSTIQGKGYGYTF	TGTGCCAGCAGCACCATACAGGGGAAAGGGTATGGCTACACCTTC
-	TRBV27	TRBJ2-3	TRBD2	18	CASTSRGRGSKRPDTQYF	TGTGCCAGCACCTCCAGAGGGAGGGGCAGTAAACGCCCAGATACGCAGTATTTT
few	TRBV7-2	TRBJ2-3	-	14	CASSLDAGTDTQYF	TGTGCCAGCAGCTTAGACGCGGGTACAGATACGCAGTATTTT
few	TRBV25-1	TRBJ2-7	TRBD1	13	CASSVQGNYEQYF	TGTGCCAGCAGTGTACAGGGGAACTACGAGCAGTACTTC
-	TRBV7-2	TRBJ2-1	-	14	CASSLPSVVGEQFF	TGTGCCAGCAGCCTCCCGTCGGTAGTTGGTGAGCAGTTCTTC
many	TRBV5-6	TRBJ2-1	-	14	CASSSLGGYNEQFF	TGTGCCAGCAGCAGCTTGGGTGGGTACAATGAGCAGTTCTTC